This T cell receptor beta chain stems from a study of T cell repertoires in cytomegalovirus infection. Background on the study: As its CMV epitopes, the study selected recently identified HLA-C-restricted and well-studied HLA-B-restricted targets. CMV infection and matching HLA type were both indicated by public TCR beta signatures.

On this clonotype: Its antigen is currently unknown.

Study-level results: Pooled public TCR beta family frequency picked out CMV carriers with the relevant HLA.

CDR3 length: 17 amino acids. The V end was cut by 0 bases, the J end by 4 bases, with 19 bases between. CDR1 is SGDLS, CDR2 YYNGEE, per germline. From the reads, TCRdb called clonotypes with MiXCR, one entry per CDR3 protein. Among approximately 1,000,000 distinct CDR3 sequences, around 30% were seen once, and the ten largest hold roughly 13%. The J gene is TRBJ2-5, the V gene TRBV9; D could derive from TRBD1 or TRBD2 (5 bases each). The TCR was taken from a human donor in good health (CMV status not recorded). Some clones in this sample may be carry-over from other donors' samples. The sequencing here drew on cultured CD8+ T cells from PBMCs, taken from culture after CMV antigen stimulation. CDR3: CASSVAFGTARGETQYF. CDR3 bases: TGTGCCAGCAGCGTAGCCTTCGGAACCGCGAGGGGAGAGACCCAGTACTTC. Based on the CDR3 plus reference TRBV9 and TRBJ2-5, the full variable domain is DSGVTQTPKHLITATGQRVTLRCSPRSGDLSVYWYQQSLDQGLQFLIQYYNGEERAKGNILERFSAQQFPDLHSELNLSSLELGDSALYFCASSVAFGTARGETQYFGPGTRLLVL.